Following are 27 T cell receptor beta chains from one sample sequenced in a study of T cell repertoires in aging, cancer and after chemotherapy. Peripheral blood genomic DNA, not sorted cells or RNA, was the template. Rearranged V-D-J TRB sequences were amplified with a mixed TRB-A/B primer pool. TCRdb itself ran the multiplex PCR reads through MiXCR, one entry per CDR3 protein. The table shows some 10,000 distinct CDR3 sequences, with 35% to 50% occurring only once. The sequenced sample was blood. The receptors here all came from a human donor in good health.

This clonotype has more than one count but fewer than ten. The chain couples TRBV11-3 to TRBJ2-7; tentative D call: TRBD1 (6 bases). The germline V gene encodes CDR1 SGHNT and CDR2 YENEEA. The CDR3 contains 16 residues. V shed 0 bases and J shed 4 bases, with 16 bases lying between them. CDR3 loop: CASSLDLDSSLYEQYF. CDR3 in DNA: TGTGCCAGCAGCTTAGATTTGGACAGTAGCCTTTACGAGCAGTACTTC.

This clonotype has just a few counts. The chain joins TRBV15 to TRBJ2-2, with TRBD2 identical over 9 bases. The CDR3 runs 15 residues. CDR1 and CDR2 (germline): LNHNV, YYDKDF (reference sequence). V gave up 6 bases and J gave up 6 bases; unmatched junction bases: 8. CDR3 region: CATRPIAGEAGELFF. Written as DNA, the CDR3 is TGTGCCACCAGGCCCATAGCGGGAGAGGCCGGGGAGCTGTTTTTT.

The J gene is TRBJ2-1, the V gene TRBV6-5; TRBD2 agrees at 12 bases. Germline values: CDR1 MNHEY, CDR2 SVGAGI. This CDR3 region has 15 residues. Trimming at V came to 4 bases and at J to 7 bases, leaving 5 bases not matched to a gene. The DNA for the CDR3 is TGTGCCAGCAGTTTGAGACTAGCGGGGGATAATGAGCAGTTCTTC. Translating it yields CASSLRLAGDNEQFF.

This clonotype was counted a few times. V gene TRBV11-3 combines with J gene TRBJ1-2; D perhaps matches TRBD1 (5 bases). CDR3 size: 13 residues. Trimming removed 4 bases from V and 4 bases from J, with 10 bases in between. Germline V gene lookup returns CDR1 SGHNT and CDR2 YENEEA. The CDR3 reads CASSYSGFYGYTF. CDR3 coding DNA: TGTGCCAGCAGCTACTCAGGGTTCTATGGCTACACCTTC.

The CDR3 nucleotides read TGTGCCACCAGTGATCCCTCTGGAAACACCATATATTTT. It yields the protein CATSDPSGNTIYF. This chain connects TRBV24-1 to TRBJ1-3; D is undetermined. The CDR3 runs to 13 residues. The germline V and J ends were trimmed by 3 bases and 0 bases, with 2 bases remaining between them. CDR1 and CDR2 (germline): KGHDR, SFDVKD.

The V call is TRBV29-1, the J call TRBJ1-1; weak D call: TRBD1 (6 bases). Trimming pared 4 bases from V and 1 base from J, leaving 16 bases between. In germline, CDR1 is SQVTM, CDR2 ANQGSEA. The length of the CDR3 is 15 residues. For the CDR3, the DNA is TGCAGCGTTGTGGGGGCCCTCAGGAGGAACACTGAAGCTTTCTTT. Its translation is CSVVGALRRNTEAFF.

The sample holds a few counts of this clonotype. This rearrangement joins TRBV27 to TRBJ2-5, with D tentatively TRBD1 (6 bases). The CDR3 covers 14 residues. CDR1 and CDR2 from the germline V gene are MNHEY and SMNVEV (reference sequence). V lost 4 bases and J 5 bases, leaving 14 bases between the germline ends. The CDR3 DNA reads TGTGCCAGCAGTTCACGCCAGGGGTTGGAGACCCAGTACTTC. It is translated as CASSSRQGLETQYF.

V usage is TRBV6-5 and J usage is TRBJ2-6; no clear D gene. CDR1 and CDR2 from the germline V gene are MNHEY and SVGAGI. The CDR3 length is 16 residues. Trimming took off 3 bases at V and 0 bases at J, with 9 bases between the two ends. CDR3 DNA: TGTGCCAGCAGTTATACCGTCCTCTCTGGGGCCAACGTCCTGACTTTC. It encodes CASSYTVLSGANVLTF.

The gene calls are TRBV19 and TRBJ1-2; weak D call: TRBD1 (5 bases). Trimming removed 0 bases at V and 4 bases at J, with 18 bases between. The CDR3 is 17 residues long. Looked up from germline, CDR1 is LNHDA and CDR2 is SQIVND (reference sequence). The CDR3 nucleotides are TGTGCCAGTAGTATAGATCCCTCCGCAGGGCTCATCTATGGCTACACCTTC. It specifies CASSIDPSAGLIYGYTF.

The sample holds a few counts of this clonotype. This rearrangement joins TRBV12-3 or TRBV12-4 to TRBJ2-3; the D gene is possibly TRBD2 (5 bases). V lost 3 bases, J lost 8 bases, and 6 bases lay in between. The CDR3 length is 11 residues. Here the CDR3 DNA reads TGTGCCAGCAGTTTTGGAGGTACGCAGTATTTT. It is translated as CASSFGGTQYF.

This clonotype was seen more than once but under ten times. The chain combines TRBV20-1 with TRBJ1-6; D ambiguous. The CDR3 loop spans 15 amino acids. Germline CDR1 DFQATT, CDR2 SNEGSKA (reference sequence). V was clipped by 1 base and J by 0 bases, with 7 bases between them. CDR3 amino acids: CSARAGLSYNSPLHF. The CDR3 coding sequence is TGCAGTGCTAGAGCAGGACTCTCCTATAATTCACCCCTCCACTTT.

The V and J genes are TRBV6-6 and TRBJ2-7; the match to TRBD1 covers 8 bases. The CDR3 has 16 residues. Germline assignment: CDR1 MNHNY and CDR2 SVGAGI (reference sequence). Trimming removed 6 bases from V and 5 bases from J; junction bases left unmatched: 15. The CDR3 DNA sequence: TGTGCCAGCAGCCGGGTGGACAGGGTCTCTCGGAACGAGCAGTACTTC. This translates into CASSRVDRVSRNEQYF.

The chain uses TRBV6-5 and TRBJ2-5, with a weak D call TRBD1 (6 bases). Germline V gene data show CDR1 as MNHEY and CDR2 as SVGAGI. The V end was cut by 7 bases, the J end by 2 bases, with 17 bases between. The CDR3 covers 15 residues. The CDR3 loop is CASTLADRGQETQYF. In DNA, the CDR3 is TGTGCCAGCACTCTCGCGGACAGAGGACAAGAGACCCAGTACTTC.

This clonotype was detected a few times. V is TRBV12-3 or TRBV12-4 and J is TRBJ1-4; D is unresolved. The V gene lost 2 bases and the J gene lost 8 bases, with 9 bases spanning the gap. The CDR3 is 13 amino acids. The CDR3 region is CASSLSGLEKLFF. In DNA, the CDR3 is TGTGCCAGCAGTTTAAGTGGACTAGAAAAACTGTTTTTT.

This clonotype is termed medium-sized. The chain couples TRBV29-1 to TRBJ2-7; TRBD1 matches at 8 bases. The CDR3 is 12 amino acids. The V and J ends lost 7 bases and 2 bases, in that order; junction bases with no gene match: 4. CDR1 SQVTM and CDR2 ANQGSEA come from the germline V gene. CDR3 region: CSGGQGAYEQYF. In DNA form, the CDR3 reads TGCAGCGGAGGACAGGGAGCCTACGAGCAGTACTTC.

This chain connects TRBV20-1 to TRBJ2-7; D unresolved. The CDR3 length is 15 residues. The ends were cut back, 0 bases at V and 5 bases at J, with 17 bases in the middle. Per the germline V gene, CDR1 is DFQATT and CDR2 is SNEGSKA (reference sequence). CDR3 loop: CSARDLDSPGDEQYF. CDR3 DNA sequence: TGCAGTGCTAGAGATCTCGACTCCCCTGGGGACGAGCAGTACTTC.

V gene TRBV7-6 combines with J gene TRBJ2-1, with D possibly matching TRBD1 (6 bases). With 2 bases removed from V and 10 bases from J, the gap between germline ends came to 15 bases. The germline V gene has CDR1 SGHVS and CDR2 FNYEAQ. This CDR3 comprises 14 residues. For the CDR3, the DNA is TGTGCCAGCAGCTTACTTCCCCAGGGGTACGAGCAGTTCTTC. It encodes CASSLLPQGYEQFF.

This clonotype was detected a few times. The chain joins TRBV6-2 or TRBV6-3 to TRBJ2-1, with TRBD2 matching over 8 bases. There are 15 residues in the CDR3. V lost 4 bases to trimming and J lost 8 bases; unmatched junction nucleotides: 10. In germline, CDR1 is MNHEY, CDR2 SVGEGT. CDR3 nucleotides: TGTGCCAGCAGTTCACGCGGGACTAGAAGCGATGAGCAGTTCTTC. This encodes CASSSRGTRSDEQFF.

The chain recombines TRBV12-3 or TRBV12-4 with TRBJ1-5; 8 bases fit TRBD1. Trimming cost V 7 bases and J 4 bases; bases outside gene matches: 9. The CDR3 has 15 residues. CDR3: CASTLDRVLNQPQHF. The CDR3 nucleotides are TGTGCCAGCACCCTGGACAGGGTCTTAAATCAGCCCCAGCATTTT.

This clonotype rates as medium-sized. The chain carries TRBV27 and TRBJ2-3, with no clear D. The CDR3 has 16 residues. V was shortened by 1 base and J by 0 bases, with 11 bases between the two germline ends. Germline-derived CDR1 and CDR2 are MNHEY and SMNVEV (reference sequence). The CDR3 region is CASSLLRAASTDTQYF. DNA for the CDR3: TGTGCCAGCAGTTTATTACGGGCAGCTAGCACAGATACGCAGTATTTT.

Details on this clonotype: The junction shows a germline mismatch at one end, possibly a read error. The genes are TRBV6-6 and TRBJ2-3; 8 bases agree with TRBD2. In germline, CDR1 is MNHNY, CDR2 SVGAGI (reference sequence). This CDR3 is built from 15 residues. The CDR3 sequence is CASSNGGADTDTKYF. CDR3 bases: TGTGCCAGCAGTAACGGGGGGGCCGATACAGATACGAAGTATTTT.

The chain combines TRBV12-3 or TRBV12-4 with TRBJ1-2; D gene ambiguous. CDR3 length equals 12 residues. With 6 bases removed from V and 4 bases from J, the gap between germline ends came to 9 bases. The DNA of the CDR3 is TGTGCCAGCAGGGACCGGAGCTATGGCTACACCTTC. Translating gives CASRDRSYGYTF.

The chain is built from TRBV19 and TRBJ2-4, with D perhaps matching TRBD2 (6 bases). V was cut by 5 bases and J by 6 bases, with 14 bases left in between. The CDR3 totals 14 residues. Looked up from germline, CDR1 is LNHDA and CDR2 is SQIVND (reference sequence). The CDR3 coding sequence is TGTGCCAGTAGTGTCTCGGGACTGTCAAACATTCAGTACTTC. Protein: CASSVSGLSNIQYF.

In regard to this clonotype: A junction boundary mismatches the germline segment, possibly from a read error. The chain uses TRBV18 and TRBJ2-3; D is ambiguous. The CDR3 is made up of 11 amino acids. Germline values: CDR1 KGHSH, CDR2 LQKENI. The CDR3 spells CATSIGDTQYF. The CDR3 DNA is TGTGCCACCTCAATTGGAGATACGCAGTATTTT.

This clonotype has a handful of counts. This rearrangement joins TRBV6-1 to TRBJ2-5, with D possibly matching TRBD2 (6 bases). The germline V and J ends were trimmed by 6 bases and 0 bases, with 11 bases remaining between them. This CDR3 comprises 14 residues. Germline assignment: CDR1 MNHNS and CDR2 SASEGT. CDR3 sequence reads: CASSERTNQETQYF. The CDR3 coding sequence is TGTGCCAGCAGCGAACGGACTAACCAAGAGACCCAGTACTTC.

V is TRBV5-4 and J is TRBJ2-5, with 8 bases matching TRBD1. V dropped 6 bases and J dropped 3; count of bases not matched to a gene: 13. CDR3 size: 16 residues. Germline V lookup: CDR1 SGHNT, CDR2 YYREEE (reference sequence). CDR3 sequence reads: CASNSESRTGKETQYF. Written as DNA, the CDR3 is TGTGCCAGCAACTCGGAGTCGCGGACAGGGAAAGAGACCCAGTACTTC.

The rearrangement joins TRBV12-3 or TRBV12-4 to TRBJ2-5; 7 nucleotides match TRBD2. The V segment lost 6 bases and the J segment 4 bases; nucleotides outside the gene matches: 8. The CDR3 extends over 14 amino acids. Here the CDR3 DNA reads TGTGCCAGCAGACCCGGAGCGGGATTAGAGACCCAGTACTTC. Translation gives CASRPGAGLETQYF.